This TCR beta chain appears in the sequencing data of a study of blood T cell repertoires in COVID-19. Study at large: Collection of acute and convalescent COVID-19 samples took place in the United States, Italy and Spain. The analysed material was cDNA or gDNA that came from T cells, B-cell-depleted T cells, or PBMCs.

This CDR3 has 14 amino acids. Germline lookup yields CDR1 LGHDT and CDR2 YNNKEL (reference sequence). Losses at the gene ends were 5 bases for V and 0 bases for J; bases not matched to a gene: 3. Per the original data handling: Amplification of reference gene primers was used by the study to estimate nucleated cell counts. Libraries were prepared by immunoSEQ multiplex PCR; TCRdb keeps only in-frame clonotypes and omits some of them. V, J and clone size reflect that table, while D and trimming were determined from the DNA. The repertoire holds about 240,000 clones, with 82% as singletons. This clone appeared many times.

This receptor was identified in a woman in her sixties or seventies with active or convalescent COVID-19. What was sequenced was peripheral blood. V is TRBV3-1 (or the pseudogene TRBV3-2) and J is TRBJ2-7, with TRBD1 matching 8 bases. CDR3 sequence: CASSNRGSSYEQYF. CDR3 nucleotides: TGTGCCAGCAGCAACAGGGGGAGCTCCTACGAGCAGTACTTC.